This TCR beta chain was obtained from a study of blood T cells in healthy people across ages. Study-wide context: Capture by template switching was about one barcoded beta molecule per two T cells.

The V gene end was trimmed by 5 bases and the J gene end by 7 bases; junction bases not matched to a gene: 14. CDR1 is MNHEY and CDR2 is SVGAGI in the germline V gene. The length of the CDR3 is 15 residues. Together with a sample-barcoded 5' primer, a J-beta primer mix was included in a second PCR lasting about 6 to 11 cycles. Tagging of each cDNA molecule was performed by a template-switch adaptor with 12 random nucleotides. TCRdb used MiXCR to reprocess the 5' RACE reads, holding one entry per CDR3 protein. The top ten clones hold 6.7% of a sample with 1,300,000 or so distinct CDR3 sequences, almost 60% of them seen once.

Sequences were obtained from blood. This chain uses TRBV6-5 with TRBJ2-7; 7 bases line up with TRBD2. This receptor was taken from a man aged 18 to 35 in good health. CDR3: CASSPSGTSYNEQYF. DNA for the CDR3: TGTGCCAGCAGTCCAAGCGGGACCTCCTACAATGAGCAGTACTTC.